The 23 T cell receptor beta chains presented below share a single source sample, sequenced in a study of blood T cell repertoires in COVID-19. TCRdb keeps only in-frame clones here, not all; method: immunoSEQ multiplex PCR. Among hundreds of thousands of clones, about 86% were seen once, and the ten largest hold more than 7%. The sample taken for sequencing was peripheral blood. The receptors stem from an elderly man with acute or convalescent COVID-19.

The CDR3, as DNA: TGTGCCAGCAGCTTTGGACAGTATGGCTACACCTTC. Protein product: CASSFGQYGYTF. This sequence joins TRBV6-2 or TRBV6-3 and TRBJ1-2; D possibly corresponds to TRBD1 (6 bases). The CDR3 loop spans 12 amino acids. Germline loops: CDR1 MNHEY, CDR2 SVGEGT. Trimming removed 6 bases from V and 5 bases from J, with 10 bases in between.

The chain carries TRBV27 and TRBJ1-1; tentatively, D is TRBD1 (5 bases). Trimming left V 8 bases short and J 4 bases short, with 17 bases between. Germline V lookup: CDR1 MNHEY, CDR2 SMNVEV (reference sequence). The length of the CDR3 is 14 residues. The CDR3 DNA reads TGTGCCAGCGCCCTAGCGGAGGGGATCACTGAAGCTTTCTTT. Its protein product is CASALAEGITEAFF.

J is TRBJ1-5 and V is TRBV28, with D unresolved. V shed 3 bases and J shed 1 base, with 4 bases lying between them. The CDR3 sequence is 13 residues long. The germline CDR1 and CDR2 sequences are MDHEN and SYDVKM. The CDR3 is CASSFMSNQPQHF. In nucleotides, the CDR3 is TGTGCCAGCAGTTTTATGAGCAATCAGCCCCAGCATTTT.

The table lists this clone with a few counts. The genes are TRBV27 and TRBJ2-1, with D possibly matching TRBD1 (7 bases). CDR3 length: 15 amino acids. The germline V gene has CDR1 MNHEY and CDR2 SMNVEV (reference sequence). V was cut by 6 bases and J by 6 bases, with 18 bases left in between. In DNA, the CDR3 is TGTGCCAGCAGGAAGCCAGGGGGGTCCCCCAATGAGCAGTTCTTC. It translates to CASRKPGGSPNEQFF.

CDR3 in amino acids: CASSFLSAGDNYGYTF. Here the CDR3 DNA reads TGTGCCAGCAGCTTTTTGTCGGCAGGGGATAACTATGGCTACACCTTC. The chain combines TRBV11-2 with TRBJ1-2; a possible D gene is TRBD1 (6 bases). Germline V gene lookup returns CDR1 SGHAT and CDR2 FQNNGV. V lost 3 bases and J 1 base, leaving 15 bases between the germline ends. The CDR3 totals 16 residues.

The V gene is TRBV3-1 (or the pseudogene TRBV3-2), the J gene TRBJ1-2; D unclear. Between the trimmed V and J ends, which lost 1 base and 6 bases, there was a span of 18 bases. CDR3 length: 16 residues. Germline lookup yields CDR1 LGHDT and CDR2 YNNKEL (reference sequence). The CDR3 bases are TGTGCCAGCAGCCAAGCCCTGACGCCGGGAGGAAATGGCTACACCTTC. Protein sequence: CASSQALTPGGNGYTF.

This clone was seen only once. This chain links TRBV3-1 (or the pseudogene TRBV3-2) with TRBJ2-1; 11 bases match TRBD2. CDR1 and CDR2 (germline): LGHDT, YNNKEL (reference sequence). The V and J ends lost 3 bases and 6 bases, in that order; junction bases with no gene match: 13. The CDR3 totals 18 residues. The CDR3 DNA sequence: TGTGCCAGCAGCCATCCGAGACCACTAGCGGGAGATCTCAATGAGCAGTTCTTC. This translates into CASSHPRPLAGDLNEQFF.

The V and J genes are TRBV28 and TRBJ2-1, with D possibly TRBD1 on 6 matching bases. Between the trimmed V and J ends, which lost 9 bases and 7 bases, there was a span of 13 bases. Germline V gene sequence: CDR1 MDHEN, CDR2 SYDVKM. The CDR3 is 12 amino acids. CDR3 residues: CARLTGKNEQFF. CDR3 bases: TGTGCCAGGCTTACAGGGAAGAATGAGCAGTTCTTC.

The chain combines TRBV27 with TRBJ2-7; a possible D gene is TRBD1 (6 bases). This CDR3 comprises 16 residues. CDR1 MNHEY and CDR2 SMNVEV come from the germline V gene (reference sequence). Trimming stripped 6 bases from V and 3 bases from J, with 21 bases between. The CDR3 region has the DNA TGTGCCAGCAGGGGTACAGGGCCGTTCTCCCTCTACGAGCAGTACTTC. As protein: CASRGTGPFSLYEQYF.

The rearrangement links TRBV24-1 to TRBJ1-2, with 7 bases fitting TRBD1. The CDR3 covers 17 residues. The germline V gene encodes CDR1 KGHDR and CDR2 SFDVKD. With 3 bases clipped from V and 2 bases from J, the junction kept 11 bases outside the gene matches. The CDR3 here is CATSDGLQGKPNYGYTF. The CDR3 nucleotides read TGTGCCACCAGTGATGGCCTACAGGGGAAGCCAAACTATGGCTACACCTTC.

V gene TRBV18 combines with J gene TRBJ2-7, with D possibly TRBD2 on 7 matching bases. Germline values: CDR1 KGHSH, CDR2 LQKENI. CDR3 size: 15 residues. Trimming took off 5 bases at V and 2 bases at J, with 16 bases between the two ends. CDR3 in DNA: TGTGCCAGCTCAGTGGGAGGGGGATACCCCTACGAGCAGTACTTC. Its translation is CASSVGGGYPYEQYF.

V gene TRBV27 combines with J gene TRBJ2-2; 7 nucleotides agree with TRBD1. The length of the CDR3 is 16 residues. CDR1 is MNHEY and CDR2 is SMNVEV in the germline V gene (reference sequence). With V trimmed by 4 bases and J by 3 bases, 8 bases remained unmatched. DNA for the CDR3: TGTGCCAGCAGTTCTTGGGGACAGAGCGACACCGGGGAGCTGTTTTTT. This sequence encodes CASSSWGQSDTGELFF.

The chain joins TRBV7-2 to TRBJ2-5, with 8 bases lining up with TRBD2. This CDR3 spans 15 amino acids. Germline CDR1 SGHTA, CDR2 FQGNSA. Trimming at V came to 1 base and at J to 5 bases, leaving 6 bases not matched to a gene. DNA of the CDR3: TGTGCCAGCAGCTTAGGTGGACTAGCCAGGGAGACCCAGTACTTC. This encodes CASSLGGLARETQYF. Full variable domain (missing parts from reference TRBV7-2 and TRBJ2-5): GAGVSQSPSNKVTEKGKDVELRCDPISGHTALYWYRQSLGQGLEFLIYFQGNSAPDKSGLPSDRFSAERTGGSVSTLTIQRTQQEDSAVYLCASSLGGLARETQYFGPGTRLLVL.

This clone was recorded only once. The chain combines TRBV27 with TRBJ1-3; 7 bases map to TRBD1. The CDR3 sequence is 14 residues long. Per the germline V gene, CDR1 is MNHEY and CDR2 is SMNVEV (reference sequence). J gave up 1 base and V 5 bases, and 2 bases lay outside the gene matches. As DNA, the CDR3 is TGTGCCAGCAGTCGACAGGGTTCTGGAAACACCATATATTTT. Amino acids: CASSRQGSGNTIYF.

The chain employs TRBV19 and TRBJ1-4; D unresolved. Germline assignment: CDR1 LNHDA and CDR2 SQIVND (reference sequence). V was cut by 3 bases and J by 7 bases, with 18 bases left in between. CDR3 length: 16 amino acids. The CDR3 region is CASSMELHDEGEKLFF. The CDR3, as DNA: TGTGCCAGTAGTATGGAACTACACGACGAGGGTGAAAAACTGTTTTTT.

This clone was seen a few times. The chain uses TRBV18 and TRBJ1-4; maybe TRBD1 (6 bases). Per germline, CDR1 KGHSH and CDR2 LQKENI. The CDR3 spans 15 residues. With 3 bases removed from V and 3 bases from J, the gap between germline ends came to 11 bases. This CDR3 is CASSPTRGPNEKLFF. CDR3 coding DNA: TGTGCCAGCTCACCCACCAGGGGCCCTAATGAAAAACTGTTTTTT. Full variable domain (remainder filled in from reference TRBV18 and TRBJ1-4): NAGVMQNPRHLVRRRGQEARLRCSPMKGHSHVYWYRQLPEEGLKFMVYLQKENIIDESGMPKERFSAEFPKEGPSILRIQQVVRGDSAAYFCASSPTRGPNEKLFFGSGTQLSVL.

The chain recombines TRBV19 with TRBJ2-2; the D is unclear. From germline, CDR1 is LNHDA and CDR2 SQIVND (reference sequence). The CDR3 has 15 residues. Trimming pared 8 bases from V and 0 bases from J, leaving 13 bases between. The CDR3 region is CASGTLNANTGELFF. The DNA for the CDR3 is TGTGCCAGTGGTACACTCAACGCGAACACCGGGGAGCTGTTTTTT.

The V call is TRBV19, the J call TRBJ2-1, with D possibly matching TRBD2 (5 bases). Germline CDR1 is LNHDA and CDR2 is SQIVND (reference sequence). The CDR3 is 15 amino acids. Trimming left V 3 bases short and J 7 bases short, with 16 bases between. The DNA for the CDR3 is TGTGCCAGTAGTATCCCGTTCCGGACTGGAAATGAGCAGTTCTTC. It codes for CASSIPFRTGNEQFF.

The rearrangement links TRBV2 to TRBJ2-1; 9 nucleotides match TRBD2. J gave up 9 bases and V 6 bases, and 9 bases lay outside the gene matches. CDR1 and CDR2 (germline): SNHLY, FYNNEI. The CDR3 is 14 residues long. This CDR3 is CASSGSGRLSEQFF. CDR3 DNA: TGTGCCAGCAGCGGTAGCGGGAGATTGAGTGAGCAGTTCTTC.

CDR3 DNA sequence: TGTGCCAGCAGACCAGGGTCCCACGAGCAGTACTTC. Translation: CASRPGSHEQYF. The chain links TRBV7-2 to TRBJ2-7; D might be TRBD1 (5 bases). V lost 6 bases and J lost 5, with 11 bases in between. The CDR3 runs to 12 residues. Germline loops: CDR1 SGHTA, CDR2 FQGNSA.

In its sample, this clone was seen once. CDR3 bases: TGTGCCAGCAGTTCCGGGACAGGGGACGAGCAGTACTTC. Protein sequence: CASSSGTGDEQYF. The genes are TRBV6-5 and TRBJ2-7; TRBD1 matches at 10 bases. CDR1 is MNHEY, CDR2 SVGAGI, per germline. With 4 bases clipped from V and 5 bases from J, the junction kept 2 bases outside the gene matches. The CDR3 contains 13 residues.

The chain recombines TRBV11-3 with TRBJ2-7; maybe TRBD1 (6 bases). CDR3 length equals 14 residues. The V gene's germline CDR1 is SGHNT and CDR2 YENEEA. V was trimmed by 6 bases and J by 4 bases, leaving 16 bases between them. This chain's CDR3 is CASSYSGDLYEQYF. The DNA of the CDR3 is TGTGCCAGCAGTTACTCAGGGGACCTTTACGAGCAGTACTTC.

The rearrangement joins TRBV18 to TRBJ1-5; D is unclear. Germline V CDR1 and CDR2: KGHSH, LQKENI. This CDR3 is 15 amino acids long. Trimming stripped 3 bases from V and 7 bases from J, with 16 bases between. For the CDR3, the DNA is TGTGCCAGCTCACCCACGGGAGGTAGGGTGCAGCCCCAGCATTTT. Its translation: CASSPTGGRVQPQHF. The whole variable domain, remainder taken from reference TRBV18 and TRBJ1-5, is NAGVMQNPRHLVRRRGQEARLRCSPMKGHSHVYWYRQLPEEGLKFMVYLQKENIIDESGMPKERFSAEFPKEGPSILRIQQVVRGDSAAYFCASSPTGGRVQPQHFGDGTRLSIL.